This T cell receptor beta chain was captured by sequencing in a study of OX40 agonist ivuxolimab in advanced cancers. Clones were read by immunoSEQ multiplex PCR, and TCRdb kept only the in-frame ones, dropping some. Counted here are tens of thousands of clones, around 94% occurring once; the ten biggest clones make up 9% to 15%. CDR3 length equals 13 residues. Trimming left V 1 base short and J 4 bases short, with 4 bases between. The germline CDR1 and CDR2 sequences are SGHAT and FQNNGV. The specimen was CD4+ or CD8+ T cells sorted from blood, collected in a trial of the OX40 agonist ivuxolimab. This chain joins TRBV11-2 and TRBJ2-2, with D hard to call. The source of this sequence is an adult with an advanced solid tumor such as melanoma, head and neck, liver or kidney cancer. CDR3 in amino acids: CASSLGTTGELFF. CDR3 DNA: TGTGCCAGCAGCTTAGGGACCACCGGGGAGCTGTTTTTT.